The entry that follows covers one T cell receptor (beta chain) sequence. The data derive from a study of T-cell memory formation after mild COVID-19. TCRdb re-analysed the 5' RACE reads in MiXCR, keeping a single row per CDR3 protein. Here the sample spans hundreds of thousands of distinct CDR3 sequences, approximately 29% being singletons. CDR3 length: 15 amino acids. With 3 bases removed from V and 0 bases from J, the gap between germline ends came to 9 bases. The TCR originated in an adult woman who had mild COVID-19 (a few samples of this study predate the infection). Cell type and time point are not known. The chain joins TRBV12-3 or TRBV12-4 to TRBJ1-3; maybe TRBD1 (5 bases). Sequencing was carried out using PBMCs or a T cell subset sorted from them (not recorded which). The CDR3 DNA reads as TGTGCCAGCAGTTTGGTAGGGGACTCTGGAAACACCATATATTTT. Translated, it gives CASSLVGDSGNTIYF.